One and the same sample provided the 15 T cell receptor beta chains below, sequenced in a study of cytomegalovirus exposure and HLA in healthy donors. With 60 Vbeta and 13 Jbeta primers, the PCR was carried out. Clones were sequenced by immunoSEQ multiplex PCR, and TCRdb holds only the in-frame ones, with some missing. The sample carries around 95,000 clones, around two thirds recorded once. The sample taken for sequencing was PBMCs. The receptors come from a male donor in good health and CMV-seronegative.

The rearrangement links TRBV19 to TRBJ2-5; 9 bases line up with TRBD1. J gave up 4 bases and V 3 bases, and 6 bases lay outside the gene matches. The germline V gene has CDR1 LNHDA and CDR2 SQIVND (reference sequence). The CDR3 consists of 15 residues. As DNA, the CDR3 is TGTGCCAGTAGTATCGGGGACAGGGAGGGAGAGACCCAGTACTTC. Residues: CASSIGDREGETQYF. The variable domain in full, completed from reference TRBV19 and TRBJ2-5, reads DGGITQSPKYLFRKEGQNVTLSCEQNLNHDAMYWYRQDPGQGLRLIYYSQIVNDFQKGDIAEGYSVSREKKESFPLTVTSAQKNPTAFYLCASSIGDREGETQYFGPGTRLLVL.

The chain is built from TRBV6-1 and TRBJ1-2; TRBD1 matches 8 bases. The length of the CDR3 is 15 residues. In germline, CDR1 is MNHNS, CDR2 SASEGT. V trimming: 3 bases; J trimming: 2 bases; junction bases outside the gene matches: 5. The CDR3 here is CASSEDRELNYGYTF. CDR3 DNA: TGTGCCAGCAGTGAGGACAGGGAACTAAACTATGGCTACACCTTC.

The sample holds a few counts of this clone. The chain uses TRBV23-1 and TRBJ1-1; 7 bases align to TRBD1. TRBV23-1 is annotated as an ORF whose role is uncertain. The CDR3 is 16 residues long. The junction had 8 bases not matched to a gene; V was cut back by 4 bases and J by 0 bases. This CDR3 reads CASSPLRQGMNTEAFF. DNA of the CDR3: TGCGCCAGCAGTCCCCTAAGACAGGGCATGAACACTGAAGCTTTCTTT.

This clone was picked up a small number of times. This chain connects TRBV27 to TRBJ2-5; D possibly corresponds to TRBD1 (7 bases). This CDR3 comprises 14 residues. The V end lost 7 bases, the J end lost 5 bases, and 17 bases lay between the germline ends. Germline values: CDR1 MNHEY, CDR2 SMNVEV (reference sequence). The chain's CDR3 is CASTTKQGRETQYF. The CDR3 DNA is TGTGCCAGCACCACCAAACAGGGGAGGGAGACCCAGTACTTC.

V and J are TRBV29-1 and TRBJ2-7; 7 positions match TRBD1. Germline lookup yields CDR1 SQVTM and CDR2 ANQGSEA. The V gene end was trimmed by 7 bases and the J gene end by 3 bases; junction bases not matched to a gene: 6. The CDR3 has 12 residues. The CDR3 loop reads CSARQGVYEQYF. CDR3 nucleotide sequence: TGCAGCGCGAGACAGGGAGTCTACGAGCAGTACTTC.

V usage is TRBV25-1 and J usage is TRBJ2-3; tentatively, D is TRBD2 (5 bases). Trimming took off 1 base at V and 5 bases at J, with 16 bases between the two ends. The V gene's germline CDR1 is MGHDK and CDR2 SYGVNS. This CDR3 has 16 amino acids. The CDR3 protein is CASSESSWRSRDTQYF. The CDR3 DNA reads as TGTGCCAGCAGTGAATCTTCGTGGAGGTCAAGAGATACGCAGTATTTT.

The V and J genes are TRBV6-1 and TRBJ2-3; D is unresolved. With 2 bases removed from V and 4 bases from J, the gap between germline ends came to 7 bases. CDR1 and CDR2 (germline): MNHNS, SASEGT. The CDR3 runs to 13 residues. The CDR3 sequence: CASSELGSDTQYF. DNA of the CDR3: TGTGCCAGCAGTGAACTAGGTTCAGATACGCAGTATTTT.

CDR3 region: CASSLAVRRGLNEQYF. The CDR3 nucleotides are TGTGCCAGCAGCTTAGCTGTCCGCAGGGGGCTAAACGAGCAGTACTTC. The gene calls are TRBV7-8 and TRBJ2-7; 8 bases line up with TRBD1. The V and J ends lost 0 bases and 5 bases, in that order; junction bases with no gene match: 9. Per germline, CDR1 SGHVS and CDR2 FQNEAQ. The CDR3 runs to 16 residues. The full variable domain, in which reference TRBV7-8 and TRBJ2-7 provide the parts outside the CDR3, is GAGVSQSPRYKVAKRGQDVALRCDPISGHVSLFWYQQALGQGPEFLTYFQNEAQLDKSGLPSDRFFAERPEGSVSTLKIQRTQQEDSAVYLCASSLAVRRGLNEQYFGPGTRLTVT.

This clone has only a few counts. Written as DNA, the CDR3 is TGTGCCATCAGAGGACAGGGGATAGGTGAAGCTTTCTTT. Translating gives CAIRGQGIGEAFF. The rearrangement links TRBV10-3 to TRBJ1-1, with 9 bases matching TRBD1. V was pared by 6 bases and J by 7 bases, with 6 bases of the junction left unmatched. The CDR3 contains 13 residues. Germline V gene data show CDR1 as ENHRY and CDR2 as SYGVKD.

This chain uses TRBV6-5 with TRBJ2-1, with a weak D call TRBD2 (6 bases). V was clipped by 6 bases and J by 15 bases, with 18 bases between them. This CDR3 region has 12 residues. Germline V CDR1 and CDR2: MNHEY, SVGAGI. DNA of the CDR3: TGTGCCAGCAGCCGAGGGACTTCCTCCCCGTTCTTC. The encoded protein is CASSRGTSSPFF.

V usage is TRBV7-9 and J usage is TRBJ2-1; 8 bases are a match to TRBD2. The J segment lost 5 bases and the V segment lost 6 bases, leaving 9 bases of the junction unmatched. The germline V gene has CDR1 SEHNR and CDR2 FQNEAQ (reference sequence). This CDR3 contains 15 residues. The CDR3 region has the DNA TGTGCCAGCAGTCTAGAACTAGCGGCTCACAATGAGCAGTTCTTC. It specifies CASSLELAAHNEQFF.

This sequence joins TRBV2 and TRBJ1-2; D remains ambiguous. Trimming cost V 2 bases and J 2 bases, with 12 bases left between them. This CDR3 spans 15 amino acids. CDR1 SNHLY and CDR2 FYNNEI come from the germline V gene. The CDR3 protein is CASSERVSGNYGYTF. CDR3 sequence (DNA): TGTGCCAGCAGTGAACGGGTTTCCGGAAACTATGGCTACACCTTC.

The chain carries TRBV5-1 and TRBJ2-1; no clear D gene. Looked up from germline, CDR1 is SGHRS and CDR2 is YFSETQ. The CDR3 is 14 amino acids. V shed 5 bases and J shed 4 bases, with 13 bases lying between them. Here the CDR3 reads CASSLAENYNEQFF. The CDR3 DNA sequence: TGCGCCAGCAGTCTCGCGGAGAATTACAATGAGCAGTTCTTC.

This clone was seen just once. V is TRBV7-9 and J is TRBJ2-1, with 9 bases fitting TRBD1. V lost 3 bases to trimming and J lost 7 bases; unmatched junction nucleotides: 13. The length of the CDR3 is 17 residues. Germline V gives CDR1 SEHNR, CDR2 FQNEAQ (reference sequence). DNA of the CDR3: TGTGCCAGCAGCTTTCCCCACAGGGGGCAAGTAGCGAATGAGCAGTTCTTC. Amino acids: CASSFPHRGQVANEQFF.

This chain joins TRBV10-3 and TRBJ2-7, with D perhaps TRBD1 (5 bases). V was clipped by 0 bases and J by 5 bases, with 14 bases between them. Germline assignment: CDR1 ENHRY and CDR2 SYGVKD. This CDR3 has 15 residues. This chain's CDR3 is CAISESRGRRDEQYF. CDR3 bases: TGTGCCATCAGTGAGTCAAGGGGAAGAAGAGACGAGCAGTACTTC.